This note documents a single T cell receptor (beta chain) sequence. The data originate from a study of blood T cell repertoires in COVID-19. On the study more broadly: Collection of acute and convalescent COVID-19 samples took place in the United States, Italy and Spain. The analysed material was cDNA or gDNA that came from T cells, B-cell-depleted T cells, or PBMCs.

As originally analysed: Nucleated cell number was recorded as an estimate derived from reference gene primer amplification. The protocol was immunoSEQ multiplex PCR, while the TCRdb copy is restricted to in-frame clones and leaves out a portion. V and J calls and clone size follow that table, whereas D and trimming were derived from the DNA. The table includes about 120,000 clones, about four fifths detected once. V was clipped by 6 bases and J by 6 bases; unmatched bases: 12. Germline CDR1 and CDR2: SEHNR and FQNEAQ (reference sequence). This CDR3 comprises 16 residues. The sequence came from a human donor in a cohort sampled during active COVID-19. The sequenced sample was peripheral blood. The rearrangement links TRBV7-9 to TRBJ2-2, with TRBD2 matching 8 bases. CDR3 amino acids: CASRGFRGGLAGELFF. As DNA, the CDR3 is TGTGCCAGCAGGGGCTTTCGGGGGGGCCTGGCCGGGGAGCTGTTTTTT.